This T cell receptor (beta chain) was sequenced for a study of cytomegalovirus exposure and HLA in healthy donors. Points on this clone: Its antigen is still unknown.

Study results and caveats: In vitro work confirmed that a few CMV-associated chains recognize CMV antigens. An analysis was carried out at a later point. It showed that HLA-associated TCR beta chains were more clonally expanded than equally common non-associated chains.

The ends were cut back, 2 bases at V and 4 bases at J, with 11 bases in the middle. Germline V gene data show CDR1 as MNHEY and CDR2 as SMNVEV (reference sequence). The CDR3 length is 14 residues. These donors, healthy bone marrow donors, were studied. Despite likely unrecorded immune exposures, the donors were nominally healthy at the time of sampling. 60 Vbeta and 13 Jbeta primers were used in PCR. Data came from immunoSEQ multiplex PCR; TCRdb stores just in-frame clones and leaves some out. The sample includes more than 110,000 clones, 73% of them seen just once. The sample taken for sequencing was PBMCs. The chain joins TRBV27 to TRBJ1-2; D gene unclear. The origin of this receptor is a human donor in good health. The CDR3 DNA is TGTGCCAGCAGTTTAACCCCCAGTTTCTATGGCTACACCTTC. It codes for CASSLTPSFYGYTF.